These T cell receptor beta chains were read from a single sample in a study of graft-versus-host responses after intestinal transplantation. Their recognized antigens are unknown. Using immunoSEQ multiplex PCR, the repertoire was profiled, and TCRdb retains in-frame clones only, with some absent. The data contain some 92,000 clones, 80% to 95% of them seen just once; the ten biggest clones take up about 0.28%. The sequenced sample was unstimulated CD4+ T cells sorted from spleen or lymph node cells, obtained before intestinal transplant. Receptors were obtained from a human donor who received an intestinal transplant. Both conserved end residues are part of each CDR3. Each record gives: CDR3 protein, CDR3 DNA, clone size, J gene, D gene, V gene. A D gene is named only where the DNA matches it firmly. Clone size is shown for a subset of rows, as once, few, many or a class of expanded clone.

CASSPRQRVKDNEQFF,TGTGCCAGCTCACCCCGACAGAGGGTCAAGGACAATGAGCAGTTCTTC,once,TRBJ2-1,NA,TRBV18
CASSETVNTEAFF,TGCGCCAGCAGTGAGACGGTGAACACTGAAGCTTTCTTT,NA,TRBJ1-1,NA,TRBV10-1
CASSEAGELFF,TGTGCCAGCAGTGAAGCCGGGGAGCTGTTTTTT,NA,TRBJ2-2,NA,TRBV2
CASSSYVTTGEQFF,TGTGCCAGCTCATCATACGTCACGACCGGTGAGCAGTTCTTC,NA,TRBJ2-1,NA,TRBV18
CASLGGRGSEQFF,TGTGCCAGCCTCGGCGGGAGAGGTAGTGAGCAGTTCTTC,NA,TRBJ2-1,TRBD2,TRBV28
CASSQRTSRSTDTQYF,TGTGCCAGCAGTCAAAGGACTAGCCGTAGCACAGATACGCAGTATTTT,NA,TRBJ2-3,TRBD2,TRBV28
CASSKPGSGNTIYF,TGTGCCAGCAGCAAACCGGGCTCTGGAAACACCATATATTTT,NA,TRBJ1-3,NA,TRBV7-2
CASSLEVTAWGDEQFF,TGTGCCAGCAGCTTGGAGGTGACAGCTTGGGGCGATGAGCAGTTCTTC,NA,TRBJ2-1,NA,TRBV5-4
CASSTDRYPSYEQYF,TGTGCCAGCTCCACCGACAGGTATCCCTCCTACGAGCAGTACTTC,NA,TRBJ2-7,NA,TRBV27
CASSPPERRNEQFF,TGTGCCAGCTCACCACCGGAACGGAGGAATGAGCAGTTCTTC,NA,TRBJ2-1,NA,TRBV18
CASSGKRDTSGEQYF,TGCGCCAGCAGCGGAAAACGGGACACGTCGGGAGAGCAGTACTTC,NA,TRBJ2-7,NA,TRBV5-1
CATSTGQPGNTIYF,TGTGCCACCAGCACGGGACAGCCTGGAAACACCATATATTTT,NA,TRBJ1-3,TRBD1,TRBV15
CASSPRRPSYEQYF,TGTGCCAGCTCCCCTAGAAGGCCCTCCTACGAGCAGTACTTC,NA,TRBJ2-7,NA,TRBV6-5
CASSETLTGSKTEAFF,TGTGCCAGCAGTGAAACTCTGACAGGAAGTAAGACTGAAGCTTTCTTT,NA,TRBJ1-1,NA,TRBV6-1
CASSLWDRGILIYGYTF,TGTGCCAGCAGCCTATGGGACAGGGGTATTTTAATCTATGGCTACACCTTC,NA,TRBJ1-2,TRBD1,TRBV5-6
CASSVKPGSYGYTF,TGTGCCAGCAGCGTAAAGCCGGGCTCCTATGGCTACACCTTC,NA,TRBJ1-2,NA,TRBV9
CASKPPGNSPLHF,TGTGCCAGTAAACCCCCTGGAAATTCACCCCTCCACTTT,NA,TRBJ1-6,NA,TRBV19
CATSRVISGGGGYTF,TGTGCCACCAGCAGAGTCATCAGTGGGGGAGGGGGCTACACCTTC,NA,TRBJ1-2,NA,TRBV15
CASSSSVGEQYF,TGCGCCAGCAGCTCGTCCGTGGGCGAGCAGTACTTC,NA,TRBJ2-7,NA,TRBV5-1
CASSFGLAGRGTDTQYF,TGTGCCAGCAGTTTCGGACTAGCGGGGAGGGGGACAGATACGCAGTATTTT,NA,TRBJ2-3,TRBD2,TRBV11-3
CASSLDRSAGELFF,TGTGCCAGCAGCCTAGACAGGTCCGCCGGGGAGCTGTTTTTT,NA,TRBJ2-2,NA,TRBV7-3
CATSRPSAETQYF,TGTGCCACCAGCAGGCCGAGTGCGGAGACCCAGTACTTC,NA,TRBJ2-5,NA,TRBV15
CASSLRGSYEQYF,TGTGCCAGCAGCTTACGGGGCTCCTACGAGCAGTACTTC,NA,TRBJ2-7,NA,TRBV5-4
CASSPSTSRETQYF,TGTGCCAGCAGCCCCTCGACTAGCCGGGAGACCCAGTACTTC,NA,TRBJ2-5,TRBD2,TRBV11-2
CASSLWDSNEQFF,TGTGCCAGCAGCTTGTGGGACAGCAATGAGCAGTTCTTC,NA,TRBJ2-1,TRBD1,TRBV5-6
CSVELSAVQFF,TGCAGCGTTGAACTATCAGCGGTGCAGTTCTTC,NA,TRBJ2-1,NA,TRBV29-1
CASSLGSGVGEQYF,TGCGCCAGCAGCTTGGGCTCAGGCGTGGGCGAGCAGTACTTC,NA,TRBJ2-7,NA,TRBV5-1
CASSLVAGAWEQFF,TGCGCCAGCAGCTTGGTAGCGGGAGCTTGGGAGCAGTTCTTC,NA,TRBJ2-1,TRBD2,TRBV5-1
CASSRDSYNSPLHF,TGTGCCAGCAGCCGGGACAGCTATAATTCACCCCTCCACTTT,NA,TRBJ1-6,TRBD1,TRBV7-6
CASSLATGQSSGNTIYF,TGTGCCAGCAGCTTAGCAACGGGACAGAGCTCTGGAAACACCATATATTTT,NA,TRBJ1-3,TRBD1,TRBV7-4
CASSYRSGSTDTQYF,TGCGCCAGCAGTTATAGATCCGGAAGCACAGATACGCAGTATTTT,once,TRBJ2-3,NA,TRBV10-1
CASSAIDRRSYEQYF,TGTGCCAGCAGTGCCATCGACAGACGAAGCTACGAGCAGTACTTC,once,TRBJ2-7,NA,TRBV27
CASSGTSGKGGELFF,TGTGCCAGCAGTGGGACTAGCGGGAAGGGTGGGGAGCTGTTTTTT,NA,TRBJ2-2,TRBD2,TRBV6-1
CASSPLDRHGYTF,TGCGCCAGCAGCCCTTTGGACAGGCACGGCTACACCTTC,NA,TRBJ1-2,TRBD1,TRBV5-1
CASSPTGGLKTEAFF,TGTGCCAGCAGCCCGACCGGGGGGCTGAAAACTGAAGCTTTCTTT,NA,TRBJ1-1,NA,TRBV7-2
CASTVNRGDTQYF,TGTGCCAGCACCGTAAATAGAGGAGATACGCAGTATTTT,NA,TRBJ2-3,NA,TRBV2
CASSPTSGARRNEQFF,TGTGCCAGCAGCCCCACCTCGGGGGCACGGAGGAATGAGCAGTTCTTC,NA,TRBJ2-1,NA,TRBV9
CASSGTAGGNTEAFF,TGTGCCAGCAGCGGGACGGCCGGGGGGAACACTGAAGCTTTCTTT,NA,TRBJ1-1,NA,TRBV2
CASRRLSGTDYEQYF,TGTGCCAGCAGAAGGCTTAGCGGGACAGACTACGAGCAGTACTTC,NA,TRBJ2-7,NA,TRBV6-1
CASSPGGTGNEKLFF,TGTGCCAGCTCCCCCGGTGGGACGGGAAATGAAAAACTGTTTTTT,few,TRBJ1-4,NA,TRBV18
CRSGRGGEAFF,TGCAGATCAGGCAGGGGTGGGGAAGCTTTCTTT,once,TRBJ1-1,NA,TRBV20-1
CASSSDGVIRDSPLHF,TGTGCCAGCAGCTCCGATGGGGTGATACGGGATTCACCCCTCCACTTT,NA,TRBJ1-6,NA,TRBV7-9
CASSYSQGSPYEQYF,TGTGCCAGCAGTTACTCACAGGGCAGTCCCTACGAGCAGTACTTC,few,TRBJ2-7,NA,TRBV6-5
CASILRTSLVYEQYF,TGTGCCAGCATCCTAAGGACTAGTTTGGTCTACGAGCAGTACTTC,NA,TRBJ2-7,TRBD2,TRBV6-1
CASSRQGLNYGYTF,TGTGCCAGCAGTCGACAGGGACTCAACTATGGCTACACCTTC,once,TRBJ1-2,TRBD1,TRBV6-1
CAISGVSGTNEQFF,TGTGCCATCAGTGGAGTAAGCGGGACAAATGAGCAGTTCTTC,NA,TRBJ2-1,NA,TRBV10-3
CASSGDRDGYGYTF,TGTGCCAGCAGTGGGGACAGGGACGGCTATGGCTACACCTTC,NA,TRBJ1-2,TRBD1,TRBV2
CASSRITGGEYEQYF,TGTGCCAGCAGCAGAATAACAGGGGGCGAGTACGAGCAGTACTTC,once,TRBJ2-7,TRBD1,TRBV11-1
CASSATGTGETEAFF,TGTGCCAGCTCAGCCACCGGGACAGGGGAAACTGAAGCTTTCTTT,NA,TRBJ1-1,TRBD1,TRBV18
CASSYSMEGGQPQHF,TGTGCCAGCAGTTACTCAATGGAGGGGGGTCAGCCCCAGCATTTT,NA,TRBJ1-5,NA,TRBV6-5
CASSQETGQGLYGYTF,TGCGCCAGCAGCCAAGAGACGGGACAGGGCCTCTATGGCTACACCTTC,NA,TRBJ1-2,TRBD1,TRBV4-1
CASRRKGTVNEKLFF,TGTGCCAGCAGGCGCAAAGGGACGGTTAATGAAAAACTGTTTTTT,NA,TRBJ1-4,NA,TRBV6-5
CASSNTYSRNEQYF,TGTGCCAGCAGCAACACTTATAGCCGGAACGAGCAGTACTTC,NA,TRBJ2-7,NA,TRBV7-6
CASSQVSAGFAGELFF,TGTGCCAGCAGCCAAGTATCGGCAGGTTTTGCCGGGGAGCTGTTTTTT,NA,TRBJ2-2,NA,TRBV4-2
CASSESNTGELFF,TGCGCCAGCAGTGAGTCGAACACCGGGGAGCTGTTTTTT,NA,TRBJ2-2,NA,TRBV10-2
CASSPDWARPNYGYTF,TGTGCCAGCAGCCCCGACTGGGCCAGGCCTAACTATGGCTACACCTTC,NA,TRBJ1-2,NA,TRBV16
CVSKGHPTDTQYF,TGTGTCAGCAAGGGCCACCCCACAGATACGCAGTATTTT,NA,TRBJ2-3,NA,TRBV6-1
CASSYSRGGRAEAFF,TGTGCCAGCAGTTACTCCCGCGGGGGGCGGGCTGAAGCTTTCTTT,NA,TRBJ1-1,NA,TRBV6-5